The 10 T cell receptor beta chains below all came from one sample that was sequenced in a study of blood T cell repertoires in COVID-19. Generated by immunoSEQ multiplex PCR, the TCRdb table keeps only in-frame clones and is missing some. The table lists fewer than 250,000 clones, 84% of them singletons. Material: PBMCs or T cells enriched from blood (not recorded which). The receptor set was obtained from a man aged 60 to 69 who had recovered from COVID-19.

This rearrangement joins TRBV12-3 or TRBV12-4 to TRBJ1-2; D gene unclear. This CDR3 is built from 12 residues. The V end lost 4 bases, the J end lost 4 bases, and 7 bases lay between the germline ends. The CDR3 nucleotides are TGTGCCAGCAGTTACGGAGGCTATGGCTACACCTTC. Its translation: CASSYGGYGYTF.

This clone has a single count. J is TRBJ1-4 and V is TRBV6-5; unclear D gene. The germline gives CDR1 MNHEY, CDR2 SVGAGI. The CDR3 consists of 13 residues. Between the trimmed V and J ends, which lost 6 bases and 5 bases, there was a span of 10 bases. As DNA, the CDR3 is TGTGCCAGCAGCCCGACATCCAATGAAAAACTGTTTTTT. Translating gives CASSPTSNEKLFF.

The J gene is TRBJ1-3, the V gene TRBV4-2; D remains unclear. Deletions cut 0 bases from V and 3 bases from J, with 9 bases between. Germline CDR1 LGHNA, CDR2 YNFKEQ. The length of the CDR3 is 15 residues. As DNA, the CDR3 is TGTGCCAGCAGCCAAGATCGCGGGCTTGGAAACACCATATATTTT. Translated: CASSQDRGLGNTIYF.

This chain uses TRBV7-6 with TRBJ2-5, with 7 bases that match TRBD2. This CDR3 has 15 residues. With V trimmed by 2 bases and J by 1 base, 4 bases remained unmatched. CDR1 is SGHVS, CDR2 FNYEAQ, per germline. CDR3 in amino acids: CASSLWLAAQETQYF. The CDR3 DNA sequence: TGTGCCAGCAGCTTATGGCTAGCGGCCCAAGAGACCCAGTACTTC. Full variable domain (remainder filled in from reference TRBV7-6 and TRBJ2-5): GAGVSQSPRYKVTKRGQDVALRCDPISGHVSLYWYRQALGQGPEFLTYFNYEAQQDKSGLPNDRFSAERPEGSISTLTIQRTEQRDSAMYRCASSLWLAAQETQYFGPGTRLLVL.

V gene TRBV5-5 combines with J gene TRBJ1-6, with 9 bases that match TRBD1. In germline, CDR1 is SGHKS, CDR2 YYEKEE (reference sequence). This CDR3 region has 15 residues. V gave up 4 bases and J gave up 8 bases; unmatched junction bases: 7. CDR3 region: CASSVSGTGHSPLHF. The CDR3 bases are TGTGCCAGCAGCGTATCCGGGACAGGGCATTCACCCCTCCACTTT.

This clone was seen only a few times. The V and J genes are TRBV6-1 and TRBJ2-2; possible D gene TRBD1, 5 bases. This CDR3 comprises 16 residues. The V and J ends lost 0 bases and 4 bases respectively, with 12 bases between them. CDR1 is MNHNS and CDR2 is SASEGT in the germline V gene. The CDR3 DNA is TGTGCCAGCAGTGAAGCGCGGCAGGGTGGCACCGGGGAGCTGTTTTTT. As protein: CASSEARQGGTGELFF.

The chain carries TRBV9 and TRBJ1-1, with D uncertain. Germline CDR1 and CDR2: SGDLS and YYNGEE. The CDR3 covers 13 residues. Trimming removed 0 bases at V and 4 bases at J, with 7 bases between. The CDR3 DNA reads as TGTGCCAGCAGCGTAGATCGGTTCACTGAAGCTTTCTTT. Amino acids: CASSVDRFTEAFF.

The gene calls are TRBV3-1 (or the pseudogene TRBV3-2) and TRBJ2-7; 8 bases map to TRBD1. From germline, CDR1 is LGHDT and CDR2 YNNKEL (reference sequence). With 7 bases clipped from V and 6 bases from J, the junction kept 11 bases outside the gene matches. This CDR3 has 14 amino acids. CDR3: CASTSTDRAGEQYF. The DNA for the CDR3 is TGTGCCAGCACCTCTACGGACAGGGCGGGCGAGCAGTACTTC.

The V gene is TRBV2, the J gene TRBJ2-2; TRBD2 might be the D (7 bases). The V end was cut by 4 bases, the J end by 1 base, with 25 bases between. Per germline, CDR1 SNHLY and CDR2 FYNNEI. The CDR3 runs to 20 residues. In DNA form, the CDR3 reads TGTGCCAGCAGTGTCGCCCGGGGGGTGGGGGCCGGAGGGAACACCGGGGAGCTGTTTTTT. Its translation is CASSVARGVGAGGNTGELFF.

This chain links TRBV11-2 with TRBJ2-3, with TRBD1 matching 7 bases. The germline gives CDR1 SGHAT, CDR2 FQNNGV. The CDR3 spans 16 residues. J was trimmed by 4 bases and V by 1 base; bases with no gene match: 8. The DNA of the CDR3 is TGTGCCAGCAGCTTAGTCCCGACAGGGATGGCAGATACGCAGTATTTT. This sequence encodes CASSLVPTGMADTQYF.